The 14 T cell receptor beta chains presented below share a single source sample, sequenced in a study of blood T cell repertoires in COVID-19. The repertoire was sequenced with immunoSEQ multiplex PCR; TCRdb's copy has only in-frame clones and lacks some. Among under 200,000 clones listed, 86% were seen once. Sequenced input: PBMCs or T cells enriched from blood (not recorded which). These TCRs come from a man aged 35 to 55 with acute COVID-19.

This chain joins TRBV9 and TRBJ2-5; TRBD2 matches 13 bases. The V gene end was trimmed by 3 bases and the J gene end by 5 bases; junction bases not matched to a gene: 13. Germline V CDR1 and CDR2: SGDLS, YYNGEE. The CDR3 runs to 18 residues. The CDR3 DNA is TGTGCCAGCAGCGGAGGACTAGCGGGAGACACCCGACGGGAGACCCAGTACTTC. The encoded protein is CASSGGLAGDTRRETQYF.

The V and J genes are TRBV28 and TRBJ2-1; perhaps TRBD1 as D (7 bases). Trimming removed 6 bases at V and 3 bases at J, with 18 bases between. The germline V gene has CDR1 MDHEN and CDR2 SYDVKM. The CDR3 sequence is 16 residues long. DNA for the CDR3: TGTGCCAGCAGCCCCACGGGACAGCGGGTCTACAATGAGCAGTTCTTC. It yields the protein CASSPTGQRVYNEQFF.

This clone was counted only a few times. The chain uses TRBV28 and TRBJ2-1, with 8 bases matching TRBD1. This CDR3 is 15 amino acids long. The V and J ends lost 6 bases and 2 bases, in that order; junction bases with no gene match: 6. From germline, CDR1 is MDHEN and CDR2 SYDVKM. CDR3 region: CASSHGQGAYNEQFF. The CDR3 region has the DNA TGTGCCAGCAGCCATGGACAGGGTGCCTACAATGAGCAGTTCTTC.

The chain is built from TRBV5-1 and TRBJ1-1; perhaps TRBD1 as D (5 bases). Trimming shortened V by 0 bases and J by 4 bases, and 10 bases separated the two germline ends. CDR3 length equals 14 residues. Germline CDR1 and CDR2: SGHRS and YFSETQ. The CDR3 loop is CASSLETARTEAFF. CDR3 nucleotide sequence: TGCGCCAGCAGCTTGGAGACAGCCCGCACTGAAGCTTTCTTT. The full variable domain, in which reference TRBV5-1 and TRBJ1-1 provide the parts outside the CDR3, is KAGVTQTPRYLIKTRGQQVTLSCSPISGHRSVSWYQQTPGQGLQFLFEYFSETQRNKGNFPGRFSGRQFSNSRSEMNVSTLELGDSALYLCASSLETARTEAFFGQGTRLTVV.

V usage is TRBV18 and J usage is TRBJ2-5, with D perhaps matching TRBD1 (6 bases). Germline CDR1 KGHSH, CDR2 LQKENI. This CDR3 spans 15 amino acids. Trimming took off 4 bases at V and 2 bases at J, with 14 bases between the two ends. The DNA of the CDR3 is TGTGCCAGCTCACAAGGGTTGGGGGCACAAGAGACCCAGTACTTC. Protein product: CASSQGLGAQETQYF. Full variable domain (remainder filled in from reference TRBV18 and TRBJ2-5): NAGVMQNPRHLVRRRGQEARLRCSPMKGHSHVYWYRQLPEEGLKFMVYLQKENIIDESGMPKERFSAEFPKEGPSILRIQQVVRGDSAAYFCASSQGLGAQETQYFGPGTRLLVL.

The V call is TRBV7-2, the J call TRBJ1-3; 8 bases agree with TRBD1. CDR3 length: 16 residues. CDR1 and CDR2 from the germline V gene are SGHTA and FQGNSA. Losses at the gene ends were 5 bases for V and 0 bases for J; bases not matched to a gene: 6. CDR3 nucleotides: TGTGCCAGCAGCATGGTACAGGGGGGCTCTGGAAACACCATATATTTT. It is translated as CASSMVQGGSGNTIYF.

The J gene is TRBJ1-3, the V gene TRBV7-6; 7 bases fit TRBD1. V was clipped by 2 bases and J by 0 bases; unmatched bases: 7. The CDR3 sequence is 17 residues long. Per germline, CDR1 SGHVS and CDR2 FNYEAQ. CDR3 nucleotides: TGTGCCAGCAGCTTACCGGGACAGCCGGTCTCTGGAAACACCATATATTTT. Amino acids: CASSLPGQPVSGNTIYF.

The chain joins TRBV11-3 to TRBJ1-1; unclear D gene. The CDR3 loop spans 13 amino acids. Trimming took 2 bases from V and 1 from J, leaving 5 bases between them. Germline V CDR1 and CDR2: SGHNT, YENEEA. The CDR3 nucleotides are TGTGCCAGCAGCTTACAGAAGAACACTGAAGCTTTCTTT. It translates to CASSLQKNTEAFF. The full variable domain, in which reference TRBV11-3 and TRBJ1-1 provide the parts outside the CDR3, is EAGVVQSPRYKIIEKKQPVAFWCNPISGHNTLYWYLQNLGQGPELLIRYENEEAVDDSQLPKDRFSAERLKGVDSTLKIQPAELGDSAVYLCASSLQKNTEAFFGQGTRLTVV.

The chain carries TRBV29-1 and TRBJ2-7; 9 nucleotides line up with TRBD2. This CDR3 spans 14 amino acids. Trimming at V came to 7 bases and at J to 0 bases, leaving 7 bases not matched to a gene. The germline V gene has CDR1 SQVTM and CDR2 ANQGSEA. CDR3 nucleotide sequence: TGCAGCGCGATACAGACTAGCGGCTCCTACGAGCAGTACTTC. Translation gives CSAIQTSGSYEQYF.

This sequence joins TRBV7-9 and TRBJ2-7, with unresolved D. Trimming pared 5 bases from V and 3 bases from J, leaving 11 bases between. The V gene's germline CDR1 is SEHNR and CDR2 FQNEAQ (reference sequence). This CDR3 is built from 13 residues. The CDR3 reads CASSPLGHYEQYF. The CDR3 DNA is TGTGCCAGCAGCCCCCTGGGCCACTACGAGCAGTACTTC.

CDR3 region: CASTGLAAGELFF. The CDR3 DNA sequence: TGTGCCAGCACCGGACTAGCGGCCGGGGAGCTGTTTTTT. The chain links TRBV11-2 to TRBJ2-2; 10 positions match TRBD2. Germline loops: CDR1 SGHAT, CDR2 FQNNGV. This CDR3 contains 13 residues. The ends lost 7 bases at V and 6 bases at J; junction bases unmatched: 2.

The rearrangement links TRBV10-3 to TRBJ2-1, with D unresolved. Trimming shortened V by 4 bases and J by 6 bases, and 4 bases separated the two germline ends. CDR1 ENHRY and CDR2 SYGVKD come from the germline V gene. The CDR3 has 11 amino acids. The CDR3 reads CAISGLNEQFF. CDR3 in DNA: TGTGCCATCAGTGGTCTCAATGAGCAGTTCTTC.

V is TRBV28 and J is TRBJ1-4; TRBD1 matches 10 bases. CDR1 and CDR2 (germline): MDHEN, SYDVKM. The CDR3 covers 15 residues. V trimming: 5 bases; J trimming: 4 bases; junction bases outside the gene matches: 4. The CDR3 is CASSTGTGVNEKLFF. In DNA, the CDR3 is TGTGCCAGCAGTACCGGGACAGGGGTTAATGAAAAACTGTTTTTT.

The chain links TRBV2 to TRBJ2-7; D unclear. Per the germline V gene, CDR1 is SNHLY and CDR2 is FYNNEI. The CDR3 is 12 residues long. V was cut by 8 bases and J by 6 bases, with 14 bases left in between. The CDR3 here is CASGSGAREQYF. In DNA, the CDR3 is TGTGCCAGCGGCTCGGGTGCGCGCGAGCAGTACTTC.